A single sample is the source of the 21 T cell receptor beta chains below, sequenced in a study of CD8 T cells in ankylosing spondylitis. No antigen has been identified for these receptors. Overall study findings and caveats: There was a TCR beta motif, made of several highly homologous variants, that appeared characteristic of ankylosing spondylitis blood.

TCRdb re-called the 5' RACE reads through MiXCR, storing one row per CDR3 protein. This table holds 650,000 to 800,000 distinct CDR3 sequences, roughly 19% found once. Sequencing used blood, either unsorted or a sorted T cell fraction (not recorded which). Receptor source: a male donor with ankylosing spondylitis.

The rearrangement uses TRBV11-2 and TRBJ2-1; 7 bases agree with TRBD2. This CDR3 has 15 residues. V shed 2 bases, J shed 4 bases, and the junction held 5 bases outside the gene matches. CDR1 SGHAT and CDR2 FQNNGV come from the germline V gene. In DNA form, the CDR3 reads TGTGCCAGCAGCTTAAGGCTAGCGGCTTACAATGAGCAGTTCTTC. It codes for CASSLRLAAYNEQFF.

The chain carries TRBV5-1 and TRBJ1-2; perhaps TRBD1 as D (5 bases). The CDR3 is 14 amino acids. CDR1 SGHRS and CDR2 YFSETQ come from the germline V gene. The ends were cut back, 3 bases at V and 0 bases at J, with 9 bases in the middle. As DNA, the CDR3 is TGCGCCAGCAGCTCCGGGACGACTAACTATGGCTACACCTTC. Its protein is CASSSGTTNYGYTF.

V is TRBV10-3 and J is TRBJ2-2; TRBD2 aligns across 10 bases. From germline, CDR1 is ENHRY and CDR2 SYGVKD. V shed 4 bases, J shed 7 bases, and the junction held 9 bases outside the gene matches. The CDR3 runs 16 residues. The CDR3 region is CAISALGASGSGELFF. In DNA, the CDR3 is TGTGCCATCAGTGCGCTTGGGGCTAGCGGGAGCGGGGAGCTGTTTTTT.

The V and J genes are TRBV9 and TRBJ2-2, with 13 bases lining up with TRBD2. The germline gives CDR1 SGDLS, CDR2 YYNGEE. V shed 4 bases and J 7 bases; nucleotides not matched to a gene: 7. This CDR3 contains 16 residues. CDR3 sequence reads: CASSSGLAGAGGELFF. For the CDR3, the DNA is TGTGCCAGCAGCTCTGGACTAGCGGGAGCTGGCGGGGAGCTGTTTTTT.

V and J are TRBV12-3 or TRBV12-4 and TRBJ2-1; D is perhaps TRBD2 (7 bases). Trimming took 2 bases from V and 6 from J, leaving 11 bases between them. The CDR3 sequence is 14 residues long. The CDR3 DNA reads TGTGCCAGCAGTTTACGGGAGGACAGCAATGAGCAGTTCTTC. Residues: CASSLREDSNEQFF.

This clonotype was recorded once. The V call is TRBV5-1, the J call TRBJ2-1, with a tentative D call TRBD2 (6 bases). This CDR3 is built from 15 residues. V dropped 7 bases and J dropped 0 bases, with 14 bases sitting between them. Germline CDR1 reads SGHRS; CDR2 reads YFSETQ. The CDR3, as DNA: TGCGCCAGCTTACCGGGACTCAGCTCCTACAATGAGCAGTTCTTC. It yields the protein CASLPGLSSYNEQFF. Full variable domain (missing parts from reference TRBV5-1 and TRBJ2-1): KAGVTQTPRYLIKTRGQQVTLSCSPISGHRSVSWYQQTPGQGLQFLFEYFSETQRNKGNFPGRFSGRQFSNSRSEMNVSTLELGDSALYLCASLPGLSSYNEQFFGPGTRLTVL.

The CDR3 loop reads CSAILTTGDTQYF. The CDR3 nucleotides are TGCAGTGCTATCCTAACGACTGGGGATACGCAGTATTTT. V gene TRBV20-1 combines with J gene TRBJ2-3; D gene uncertain. With 4 bases removed from V and 6 bases from J, the gap between germline ends came to 14 bases. Germline V gene sequence: CDR1 DFQATT, CDR2 SNEGSKA (reference sequence). The CDR3 is 13 residues long.

A few counts support this clonotype. The chain has TRBV10-3 and TRBJ2-3; D remains ambiguous. Germline V CDR1 and CDR2: ENHRY, SYGVKD. V was shortened by 2 bases and J by 1 base, with 10 bases between the two germline ends. This CDR3 is built from 15 residues. CDR3 DNA: TGTGCCATCAGTGAGGGCGAGCGAGGCACAGATACGCAGTATTTT. Translating it yields CAISEGERGTDTQYF.

This clonotype occurred a few times. The chain couples TRBV24-1 to TRBJ2-2; 12 bases agree with TRBD2. With 3 bases clipped from V and 2 bases from J, the junction kept 6 bases outside the gene matches. Looked up from germline, CDR1 is KGHDR and CDR2 is SFDVKD. The CDR3 loop spans 18 amino acids. Written as DNA, the CDR3 is TGTGCCACCAGTGATAGGACTAGCGGGATCGGCAACACCGGGGAGCTGTTTTTT. Protein product: CATSDRTSGIGNTGELFF.

This rearrangement joins TRBV5-5 to TRBJ2-5; D is undetermined. The CDR3 has 12 amino acids. Trimming removed 2 bases at V and 4 bases at J, with 6 bases between. The germline V gene encodes CDR1 SGHKS and CDR2 YYEKEE (reference sequence). The DNA for the CDR3 is TGTGCCAGCAGCTTTCCAGCAGAGACCCAGTACTTC. Its protein product is CASSFPAETQYF.

For this clonotype: Given the absence of the conserved phenylalanine or tryptophan at the CDR3 end, a read error is likely. No DNA is shown, since the ends of the CDR3 on it are uncertain; the CDR3 is the one TCRdb lists. This sequence joins TRBV5-1 and TRBJ1-5. Germline CDR1 and CDR2: SGHRS and YFSETQ. Termini included, the CDR3 measures 12 amino acids. CDR3 sequence reads: CASSLDRATHSY.

This clonotype was recorded at least ten times. The chain employs TRBV4-1 and TRBJ2-3; 12 nucleotides align to TRBD2. The germline V gene encodes CDR1 MGHRA and CDR2 YSYEKL. The junction had 7 bases not matched to a gene; V was cut back by 1 base and J by 5 bases. The CDR3 is made up of 17 amino acids. CDR3 residues: CASSQVTTSGGKDTQYF. CDR3 coding DNA: TGCGCCAGCAGCCAAGTAACGACTAGCGGGGGTAAAGATACGCAGTATTTT.

This clonotype was recorded at least ten times. The J gene is TRBJ1-5, the V gene TRBV9; D remains ambiguous. The CDR3 has 14 amino acids. The ends were cut back, 0 bases at V and 7 bases at J, with 11 bases in the middle. Germline CDR1 reads SGDLS; CDR2 reads YYNGEE. CDR3 loop: CASSVAGSGQPQHF. The CDR3, as DNA: TGTGCCAGCAGCGTAGCTGGTTCGGGGCAGCCCCAGCATTTT.

The chain carries TRBV20-1 and TRBJ2-1, with 13 bases that match TRBD2. The junction had 8 bases not matched to a gene; V was cut back by 2 bases and J by 10 bases. Germline values: CDR1 DFQATT, CDR2 SNEGSKA (reference sequence). This CDR3 contains 15 residues. The CDR3: CSARNGLAGAREQFF. CDR3 DNA: TGCAGTGCTAGAAACGGACTAGCGGGAGCAAGGGAGCAGTTCTTC.

This rearrangement joins TRBV12-3 or TRBV12-4 to TRBJ2-3, with TRBD2 matching over 7 bases. The CDR3 is made up of 15 amino acids. With V trimmed by 4 bases and J by 2 bases, 6 bases remained unmatched. CDR3 in amino acids: CASSSGTTYTDTQYF. CDR3 coding DNA: TGTGCCAGCAGTTCGGGGACTACTTACACAGATACGCAGTATTTT.

This clonotype was seen a few times. The chain carries TRBV25-1 and TRBJ2-3; 15 nucleotides match TRBD2. The CDR3 is 19 residues long. Per germline, CDR1 MGHDK and CDR2 SYGVNS. The J segment lost 4 bases and the V segment lost 1 base, leaving 9 bases of the junction unmatched. Here the CDR3 DNA reads TGTGCCAGCAGTGAATCCGGGACTAGCGGGGGGTGGTTCGCAGATACGCAGTATTTT. It encodes CASSESGTSGGWFADTQYF.

This chain joins TRBV4-3 and TRBJ2-2; 9 bases align to TRBD2. The CDR3 sequence is 19 residues long. Germline V gene sequence: CDR1 LGHNA, CDR2 YSLEER. The trim removed 1 base at V and 4 bases at J, leaving 13 bases unmatched. CDR3 in DNA: TGCGCCAGCAGCCAAGTCGCTCCGGGACTAGCCCTTGTCACCGGGGAGCTGTTTTTT. This sequence encodes CASSQVAPGLALVTGELFF.

This rearrangement joins TRBV6-5 to TRBJ2-4; tentatively, D is TRBD2 (5 bases). Germline loops: CDR1 MNHEY, CDR2 SVGAGI. This CDR3 is built from 17 residues. V lost 0 bases to trimming and J lost 0 bases, with 12 bases between them. The CDR3 reads CASSYSTISVAKNIQYF. In DNA, the CDR3 is TGTGCCAGCAGTTACTCGACTATTAGCGTAGCCAAAAACATTCAGTACTTC.

This clonotype was recorded a few times. The CDR3 sequence is CASSLWGADTQYF. The CDR3 region has the DNA TGCGCCAGCAGCTTGTGGGGGGCGGATACGCAGTATTTT. This chain links TRBV5-1 with TRBJ2-3; D might be TRBD1 or TRBD2, each matching 6 bases. CDR3 size: 13 residues. V lost 1 base to trimming and J lost 6 bases, with 9 bases between them. Germline V gives CDR1 SGHRS, CDR2 YFSETQ.

V is TRBV4-1 and J is TRBJ2-1; 8 nucleotides match TRBD2. CDR3 size: 16 residues. CDR1 is MGHRA and CDR2 is YSYEKL in the germline V gene. V shed 1 base, J shed 2 bases, and the junction held 4 bases outside the gene matches. Here the CDR3 reads CASSQGAGGTYNEQFF. The CDR3 DNA sequence: TGCGCCAGCAGCCAAGGGGCGGGGGGAACCTACAATGAGCAGTTCTTC.

This clonotype was counted only a few times. This chain uses TRBV12-3 or TRBV12-4 with TRBJ2-3; D may correspond to TRBD1 or TRBD2 (6 bases each). Trimming left V 6 bases short and J 1 base short, with 14 bases between. This CDR3 has 15 amino acids. Here the CDR3 reads CASSLVRGGTDTQYF. The CDR3 DNA follows: TGTGCCAGCAGCCTAGTGAGGGGGGGCACAGATACGCAGTATTTT.